This passage covers 25 T cell receptor beta chains from one sample sequenced in a study of Ad26.COV2.S vaccination and SARS-CoV-2 variants. Treatment in this sample: around 19 received Ad26.COV2.S at low or high dose, single or two shots; roughly five received placebo; per-sample allocation not given. Samples came from day 63 after the first vaccine or placebo injection. TCRdb's table, derived via immunoSEQ multiplex PCR, lists solely in-frame clones and lacks some. The sample carries approximately 420,000 clones, 85% to 90% recorded once. Sequenced here: peripheral blood, sampled in a trial of Ad26.COV2.S vaccine versus placebo. These receptors were taken from a person between 18 and 65 years old who received the Ad26.COV2.S COVID-19 vaccine or a placebo.

The chain is built from TRBV11-2 and TRBJ1-1; possibly TRBD1 for D (5 bases). Germline V gene sequence: CDR1 SGHAT, CDR2 FQNNGV. The V and J ends lost 6 bases and 3 bases respectively, with 17 bases between them. There are 15 residues in the CDR3. In DNA, the CDR3 is TGTGCCAGCAGATCCCCCGAGGGGAGGGACACTGAAGCTTTCTTT. Encoded protein: CASRSPEGRDTEAFF.

The J gene is TRBJ1-4, the V gene TRBV11-2; 7 positions agree with TRBD1. The CDR3 loop spans 13 amino acids. Losses at the gene ends were 4 bases for V and 8 bases for J; bases not matched to a gene: 4. Germline CDR1 is SGHAT and CDR2 is FQNNGV. CDR3 nucleotide sequence: TGTGCCAGCAGCTCTGACAGGGACGAAAAACTGTTTTTT. It yields the protein CASSSDRDEKLFF.

The gene calls are TRBV28 and TRBJ1-1; tentative D call: TRBD1 (6 bases). CDR1 and CDR2 (germline): MDHEN, SYDVKM. V dropped 9 bases and J dropped 1 base, with 15 bases sitting between them. The CDR3 has 14 amino acids. The DNA of the CDR3 is TGTGCCAGTCAGGGGACACCGGGGAACACTGAAGCTTTCTTT. This gives the protein CASQGTPGNTEAFF.

This chain connects TRBV10-3 to TRBJ2-7; D is perhaps TRBD1 or TRBD2 (5 bases each). Germline lookup yields CDR1 ENHRY and CDR2 SYGVKD. The V and J ends lost 10 bases and 3 bases respectively, with 16 bases between them. This CDR3 comprises 13 residues. CDR3 sequence: CATGASGDYEQYF. CDR3 DNA: TGTGCCACCGGGGCAAGTGGAGACTACGAGCAGTACTTC.

The rearrangement joins TRBV24-1 to TRBJ2-7; maybe TRBD1 (5 bases). The germline V gene encodes CDR1 KGHDR and CDR2 SFDVKD. Trimming took 3 bases from V and 3 from J, leaving 14 bases between them. This CDR3 contains 15 residues. The CDR3 sequence: CATSDPRTRSYEQYF. The CDR3 region has the DNA TGTGCCACCAGTGATCCAAGGACAAGGAGCTACGAGCAGTACTTC.

This chain connects TRBV5-4 to TRBJ2-7; 10 bases agree with TRBD2. J gave up 0 bases and V 5 bases, and 8 bases lay outside the gene matches. There are 16 residues in the CDR3. Germline V lookup: CDR1 SGHNT, CDR2 YYREEE (reference sequence). CDR3 loop: CASRPQSGGVSYEQYF. In nucleotides, the CDR3 is TGTGCCAGCAGACCACAGAGCGGGGGGGTCTCCTACGAGCAGTACTTC.

This clone was picked up a small number of times. Written as DNA, the CDR3 is TGTGCCAGCAGTTCACCCTCCCGCTATGGCTACACCTTC. This translates into CASSSPSRYGYTF. This chain joins TRBV6-5 and TRBJ1-2; D remains ambiguous. V lost 4 bases and J lost 4, with 10 bases in between. Germline V gene lookup returns CDR1 MNHEY and CDR2 SVGAGI. CDR3 length: 13 residues.

The genes are TRBV25-1 and TRBJ1-2, with D uncertain. In germline, CDR1 is MGHDK, CDR2 SYGVNS. CDR3 length: 16 amino acids. Trimming cost V 2 bases and J 4 bases, with 17 bases left between them. CDR3 residues: CASSEGVKPGSYGYTF. The CDR3 DNA reads TGTGCCAGCAGTGAAGGGGTCAAGCCTGGTAGCTATGGCTACACCTTC.

This sequence joins TRBV6-5 and TRBJ1-5; D remains ambiguous. The CDR3 consists of 15 residues. From germline, CDR1 is MNHEY and CDR2 SVGAGI. Trimming cost V 6 bases and J 3 bases, with 15 bases left between them. In DNA, the CDR3 is TGTGCCAGCAGGGGCCTCGGTGGCATCAATCAGCCCCAGCATTTT. Protein product: CASRGLGGINQPQHF.

The chain carries TRBV9 and TRBJ2-3; 7 bases fit TRBD1. This CDR3 has 16 residues. Germline CDR1 and CDR2: SGDLS and YYNGEE. The V segment lost 0 bases and the J segment 3 bases; nucleotides outside the gene matches: 7. CDR3 protein: CASSVEEGGRTDTQYF. CDR3 coding DNA: TGTGCCAGCAGCGTAGAAGAAGGGGGCCGTACAGATACGCAGTATTTT.

The chain has TRBV7-2 and TRBJ1-1; TRBD1 aligns across 7 bases. The CDR3 extends over 17 amino acids. V trimming: 6 bases; J trimming: 1 base; junction bases outside the gene matches: 14. Per germline, CDR1 SGHTA and CDR2 FQGNSA. The CDR3 spells CASRALSWGDRNTEAFF. CDR3 bases: TGTGCCAGCAGGGCACTATCCTGGGGGGACAGGAACACTGAAGCTTTCTTT.

The chain carries TRBV6-6 and TRBJ2-3, with 8 nucleotides matching TRBD2. The V segment lost 2 bases and the J segment 2 bases; nucleotides outside the gene matches: 3. The germline V gene encodes CDR1 MNHNY and CDR2 SVGAGI (reference sequence). This CDR3 comprises 15 residues. The CDR3 reads CASSYRRGDTDTQYF. The CDR3 nucleotides are TGTGCCAGCAGTTACCGGCGGGGGGACACAGATACGCAGTATTTT.

V gene TRBV7-9 combines with J gene TRBJ2-3, with a tentative D call TRBD1 (5 bases). CDR3 length: 15 amino acids. Between the trimmed V and J ends, which lost 8 bases and 3 bases, there was a span of 18 bases. Germline values: CDR1 SEHNR, CDR2 FQNEAQ (reference sequence). The CDR3 DNA reads as TGTGCCAGCTCCCCGCCTCTGGGGCCAACAGATACGCAGTATTTT. Encoded protein: CASSPPLGPTDTQYF.

The rearrangement joins TRBV7-2 to TRBJ2-7, with a weak D call TRBD1 (6 bases). Germline values: CDR1 SGHTA, CDR2 FQGNSA. This CDR3 has 15 residues. Trimming took off 2 bases at V and 2 bases at J, with 13 bases between the two ends. CDR3 bases: TGTGCCAGCAGCTTAATTGGGACAACAACCTACGAGCAGTACTTC. As protein: CASSLIGTTTYEQYF. Looking up the rest from reference TRBV7-2 and TRBJ2-7 gives the full variable domain: GAGVSQSPSNKVTEKGKDVELRCDPISGHTALYWYRQSLGQGLEFLIYFQGNSAPDKSGLPSDRFSAERTGGSVSTLTIQRTQQEDSAVYLCASSLIGTTTYEQYFGPGTRLTVT.

The chain is built from TRBV5-8 and TRBJ2-2; TRBD1 agrees at 8 bases. The CDR3 runs 13 residues. Germline lookup yields CDR1 SGHTS and CDR2 YDEGEE. The ends lost 8 bases at V and 4 bases at J; junction bases unmatched: 4. CDR3 sequence: CARTGTGTGELFF. In nucleotides, the CDR3 is TGTGCCAGGACCGGGACAGGCACCGGGGAGCTGTTTTTT.

The chain has TRBV7-2 and TRBJ1-2; D remains unclear. Trimming removed 1 base from V and 2 bases from J, with 11 bases in between. The length of the CDR3 is 15 residues. Germline CDR1 SGHTA, CDR2 FQGNSA. This CDR3 reads CASSLVFPENYGYTF. The DNA of the CDR3 is TGTGCCAGCAGCTTAGTTTTCCCAGAGAACTATGGCTACACCTTC.

The V call is TRBV9, the J call TRBJ1-2; D not certain. The germline CDR1 and CDR2 sequences are SGDLS and YYNGEE. The CDR3 is 14 residues long. V dropped 4 bases and J dropped 4 bases, with 14 bases sitting between them. The CDR3 sequence: CASSPMEGVYGYTF. DNA for the CDR3: TGTGCCAGCAGCCCCATGGAGGGAGTCTATGGCTACACCTTC.

The chain employs TRBV12-3 or TRBV12-4 and TRBJ1-2; no clear D. There are 13 residues in the CDR3. V was pared by 5 bases and J by 8 bases, with 15 bases between. The CDR3 DNA reads as TGTGCCAGCAGTGCCTCAGAGAGAGGCGGCTACACCTTC. It translates to CASSASERGGYTF.

The rearrangement uses TRBV7-9 and TRBJ1-1; D not resolved. The germline V gene encodes CDR1 SEHNR and CDR2 FQNEAQ (reference sequence). Trimming pared 5 bases from V and 3 bases from J, leaving 19 bases between. The CDR3 has 16 amino acids. This chain's CDR3 is CASSELSLASDTEAFF. CDR3 DNA: TGTGCCAGCAGCGAATTGTCCCTAGCGAGTGACACTGAAGCTTTCTTT.

The chain couples TRBV28 to TRBJ1-1, with unresolved D. The CDR3 spans 15 residues. V lost 2 bases and J lost 4, with 14 bases in between. Germline V lookup: CDR1 MDHEN, CDR2 SYDVKM. CDR3 sequence reads: CASSLLPRWGTEAFF. The CDR3 DNA follows: TGTGCCAGCAGTTTACTCCCGAGGTGGGGCACTGAAGCTTTCTTT.

This clone was seen once. The gene calls are TRBV12-3 or TRBV12-4 and TRBJ1-2; D remains ambiguous. The CDR3 length is 13 residues. Trimming cost V 3 bases and J 1 base, with 6 bases left between them. CDR3 amino acids: CASSFSDNYGYTF. CDR3 in DNA: TGTGCCAGCAGTTTTTCAGATAACTATGGCTACACCTTC.

The rearrangement joins TRBV6-2 or TRBV6-3 to TRBJ2-1; the match to TRBD1 covers 9 bases. Per germline, CDR1 MNHEY and CDR2 SVGEGT. Unmatched junction bases numbered 3, after V lost 0 bases and J lost 9 bases. The CDR3 sequence is 14 residues long. The CDR3 DNA reads TGTGCCAGCAGTTACTCTCTGACAGGGGGTGAGCAGTTCTTC. Amino acid sequence: CASSYSLTGGEQFF.

The V and J genes are TRBV6-5 and TRBJ1-2, with a possible D match to TRBD1 (6 bases). CDR1 is MNHEY and CDR2 is SVGAGI in the germline V gene. CDR3 length: 13 residues. V was cut by 6 bases and J by 6 bases, with 14 bases left in between. The CDR3 DNA reads TGTGCCAGCAGCGAGAGGGGGGGCCATGGCTACACCTTC. Encoded protein: CASSERGGHGYTF.

By share, this clone counts as medium-sized. The chain recombines TRBV11-2 with TRBJ2-7; 7 bases agree with TRBD1. The CDR3 sequence is 16 residues long. Germline V gene sequence: CDR1 SGHAT, CDR2 FQNNGV. V shed 1 base and J 4 bases; nucleotides not matched to a gene: 10. DNA of the CDR3: TGTGCCAGCAGCTTAGCCGCGGGCAGGGGGAGATACGAGCAGTACTTC. Protein sequence: CASSLAAGRGRYEQYF.

The chain combines TRBV19 with TRBJ1-4; D is unresolved. This CDR3 comprises 14 residues. Between the trimmed V and J ends, which lost 4 bases and 8 bases, there was a span of 14 bases. Germline CDR1 and CDR2: LNHDA and SQIVND (reference sequence). The CDR3 DNA sequence: TGTGCCAGTAGTAGAACCGGCGCCGGGGAAAAACTGTTTTTT. Translation gives CASSRTGAGEKLFF.